This T cell receptor beta chain was sequenced during a study of blood T cell repertoires in COVID-19 (dated by TCRdb to 2019 to 2021). Regarding the research as a whole: The collaborator samples originated in the United States, Italy and Spain and spanned the acute and convalescent phases of COVID-19. The material from the prospective study consisted of cDNA or gDNA derived from T cells, B-cell-depleted T cells, or PBMCs. Subjects who had been exposed to COVID-19, were actively infected with it, or had recovered from it provided the deeply sampled blood TCRbeta repertoires that made up the dataset. The repertoires were released in a freely available public database intended as a resource for research on the immune response to SARS-CoV-2. Samples came from the ongoing ImmuneRACE study (first 160 participants) plus 1,254 subjects from 6 global collaborators. Nearly every sample came with metadata listing a de-identified subject ID, COVID-19 status, age in years and sex. Where available, HLA class I and class II types were obtained from metadata supplied by the sample provider rather than from assay-based typing.

What the study reported, not specific to this receptor: How much clinical and demographic metadata was included differed by source and by participant, and the metadata was provided uncurated.

This clone was picked up one time. What this receptor recognizes is not known. No quality values exist for individual bases; no much larger clone is one base distant. Germline trimming amounts to 1 base on V and 2 bases on J, with 7 as the count of junction bases outside the gene matches. Measured from the cysteine to the phenylalanine, the CDR3 is 18 residues long. Solely the CDR3 DNA is kept, with 54 bases framed from the first base. Per the germline V gene, LGHNA is the CDR1 and YNFKEQ is the CDR2. Each collaborating institution followed its own protocols to collect whole blood in K2EDTA tubes. For TCRbeta analysis, collaborator samples were shipped as frozen whole blood, as isolated PBMCs, or as DNA extracted from either sample type. TCRbeta CDR3 regions were amplified from genomic DNA using the immunoSEQ Assay, a bias-controlled multiplex PCR. The original pipeline was this. The number of nucleated cells in each sample was estimated from the amplification of reference gene primers within the assay. To quantify the absolute abundance of each unique TCRbeta CDR3 rearrangement, sequence reads were collapsed and filtered. Productive Simpson clonality was computed per sample as the square root of Simpson's diversity index over productive rearrangements. TCRdb took over this immuneACCESS table, retaining in-frame rearrangements with V and J assigned. Such tables are incomplete; in checked studies, under half of the missing clones stem from an unresolved V gene, and the remainder is unexplained. V and J calls and clone size are copied from that table; D and trimming were computed from the DNA. In this sample the table shows about 120,000 clones, 87% of which occur a single time. Roughly 8% of the sample lies in the top ten.

This clonotype originated in a human donor in a cohort sampled during active COVID-19. The sequencing sample was made of peripheral blood. The chain uses TRBV4-2 and TRBJ2-6; a stretch of 8 junction bases matches TRBD1. The CDR3 corresponds to CASSQVSSGGTGANVLTF. The nucleotide sequence reads TGTGCCAGCAGCCAAGTTTCGTCAGGGGGCACTGGGGCCAACGTCCTGACTTTC.